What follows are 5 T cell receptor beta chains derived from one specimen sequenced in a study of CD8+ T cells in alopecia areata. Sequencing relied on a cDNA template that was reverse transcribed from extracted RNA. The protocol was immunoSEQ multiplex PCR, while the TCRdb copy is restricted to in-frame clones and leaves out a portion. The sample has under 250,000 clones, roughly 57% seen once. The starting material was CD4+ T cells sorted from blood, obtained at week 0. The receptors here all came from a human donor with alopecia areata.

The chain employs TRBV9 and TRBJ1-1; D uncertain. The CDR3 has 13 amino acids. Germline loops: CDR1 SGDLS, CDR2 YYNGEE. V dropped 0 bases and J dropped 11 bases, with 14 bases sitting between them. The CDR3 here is CASSVGTPGEAFF. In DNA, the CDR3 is TGTGCCAGCAGCGTAGGGACTCCCGGAGAGGCTTTCTTT.

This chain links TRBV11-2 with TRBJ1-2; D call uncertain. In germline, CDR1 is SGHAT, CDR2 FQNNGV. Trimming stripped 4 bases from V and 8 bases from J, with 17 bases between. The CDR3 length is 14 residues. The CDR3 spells CASSSTQKGGGYTF. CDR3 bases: TGTGCCAGCAGCTCGACTCAAAAAGGCGGGGGCTACACCTTC.

In DNA, the CDR3 is TGTGCCAGCAGTCCCACGGGGGCGTGGGCAGCTGAAGCTTTCTTT. Its protein product is CASSPTGAWAAEAFF. The chain has TRBV27 and TRBJ1-1; D may be TRBD1 (6 bases). Germline assignment: CDR1 MNHEY and CDR2 SMNVEV (reference sequence). The CDR3 totals 15 residues. Trimming pared 5 bases from V and 6 bases from J, leaving 19 bases between.

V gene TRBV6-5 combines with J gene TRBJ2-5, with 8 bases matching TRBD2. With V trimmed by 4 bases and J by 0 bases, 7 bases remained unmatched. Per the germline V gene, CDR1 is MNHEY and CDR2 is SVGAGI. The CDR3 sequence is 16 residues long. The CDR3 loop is CASSSLSGKHQETQYF. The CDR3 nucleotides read TGTGCCAGCAGTTCCCTTAGCGGGAAACACCAAGAGACCCAGTACTTC.

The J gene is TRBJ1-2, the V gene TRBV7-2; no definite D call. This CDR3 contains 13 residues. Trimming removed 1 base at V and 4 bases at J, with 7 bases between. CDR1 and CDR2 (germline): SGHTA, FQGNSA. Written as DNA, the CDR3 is TGTGCCAGCAGCTTAGGGCGGACCTATGGCTACACCTTC. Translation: CASSLGRTYGYTF.